Listed here are 18 T cell receptor beta chains from one sample, sequenced in a study of vaccination and CD4 T cells after COVID-19. TCRdb used MiXCR to reprocess the PCR reads, holding one entry per CDR3 protein. The sample has around 15,000 distinct CDR3 sequences, less than 70% seen once. Sequencing used CD4+ T cells from blood, obtained after SARS-CoV-2 vaccination. These receptors were collected from a human donor who had recovered from COVID-19.

This sequence joins TRBV27 and TRBJ2-2; a weak D match, TRBD2 (6 bases). Germline V gene lookup returns CDR1 MNHEY and CDR2 SMNVEV (reference sequence). Trimming left V 6 bases short and J 0 bases short, with 17 bases between. The CDR3 is made up of 17 amino acids. In DNA form, the CDR3 reads TGTGCCAGCAGCAACCAACTAGCACCATCGAACACCGGGGAGCTGTTTTTT. It codes for CASSNQLAPSNTGELFF.

The rearrangement uses TRBV7-9 and TRBJ1-1; D ambiguous. Deletions cut 1 base from V and 0 bases from J, with 6 bases between. This CDR3 has 14 residues. From germline, CDR1 is SEHNR and CDR2 FQNEAQ (reference sequence). DNA for the CDR3: TGTGCCAGCAGCTTAGGGGGTCTGAACACTGAAGCTTTCTTT. This translates into CASSLGGLNTEAFF.

This rearrangement joins TRBV5-8 to TRBJ2-5; 8 positions match TRBD1. The V and J ends lost 4 bases and 2 bases, in that order; junction bases with no gene match: 19. The CDR3 loop spans 19 amino acids. From germline, CDR1 is SGHTS and CDR2 YDEGEE. The CDR3 DNA follows: TGTGCCAGCAGCGCCTTTGGACAGGGAGGAACGGAACTACAAGAGACCCAGTACTTC. As protein: CASSAFGQGGTELQETQYF.

The chain has TRBV2 and TRBJ2-3; 8 bases are shared with TRBD2. This CDR3 spans 15 amino acids. Per germline, CDR1 SNHLY and CDR2 FYNNEI. The V and J ends lost 7 bases and 6 bases, in that order; junction bases with no gene match: 12. The CDR3 DNA sequence: TGTGCCAGCAACGTCCTAGCGTCGGGGGGGGATACGCAGTATTTT. As protein: CASNVLASGGDTQYF.

The chain recombines TRBV27 with TRBJ1-5; 8 bases map to TRBD1. CDR3 length: 15 residues. J lost 4 bases, V lost 6 bases, and 8 bases had no gene match. CDR1 is MNHEY and CDR2 is SMNVEV in the germline V gene (reference sequence). The CDR3 region is CASRRQGASNQPQHF. The DNA for the CDR3 is TGTGCCAGCAGGCGTCAGGGGGCGTCGAATCAGCCCCAGCATTTT.

The chain uses TRBV15 and TRBJ2-7; D may correspond to TRBD1 or TRBD2 (5 bases each). Per germline, CDR1 LNHNV and CDR2 YYDKDF (reference sequence). The V end lost 1 base, the J end lost 5 bases, and 15 bases lay between the germline ends. CDR3 length: 15 residues. CDR3 loop: CATSRGGSRANEQYF. In DNA form, the CDR3 reads TGTGCCACCAGCAGAGGGGGGTCTAGGGCAAACGAGCAGTACTTC.

The J gene is TRBJ2-2, the V gene TRBV7-2; possibly TRBD1 for D (5 bases). Trimming cost V 4 bases and J 7 bases, with 19 bases left between them. This CDR3 is built from 16 residues. CDR1 is SGHTA, CDR2 FQGNSA, per germline. The CDR3 nucleotides read TGTGCCAGCAGCTCCACAAGGGGTAGCCTTGGCGGGGAGCTGTTTTTT. Translation: CASSSTRGSLGGELFF.

This clonotype was seen more than once but under ten times. The V gene is TRBV7-9, the J gene TRBJ1-4; TRBD1 aligns across 10 bases. CDR3 length: 17 amino acids. V trimming: 2 bases; J trimming: 3 bases; junction bases outside the gene matches: 6. The V gene's germline CDR1 is SEHNR and CDR2 FQNEAQ (reference sequence). CDR3 in amino acids: CASSLWTGGRANEKLFF. The CDR3 bases are TGTGCCAGCAGCTTATGGACAGGGGGTCGAGCTAATGAAAAACTGTTTTTT.

The J gene is TRBJ2-3, the V gene TRBV6-4, with TRBD2 as a possible D gene (6 bases). Germline CDR1 reads MRHNA; CDR2 reads SNTAGT. The CDR3 is 13 residues long. V was pared by 5 bases and J by 4 bases, with 10 bases between. CDR3 loop: CASSRGGADTQYF. The CDR3 DNA reads as TGTGCCAGCAGTAGAGGAGGGGCAGATACGCAGTATTTT.

The chain uses TRBV6-4 and TRBJ2-3, with D uncertain. CDR3 length: 14 residues. Trimming took 0 bases from V and 6 from J, leaving 10 bases between them. Germline V gene sequence: CDR1 MRHNA, CDR2 SNTAGT. The chain's CDR3 is CASSDSVASDTQYF. The CDR3 region has the DNA TGTGCCAGCAGTGACTCGGTCGCATCGGATACGCAGTATTTT.

The chain is built from TRBV7-9 and TRBJ2-1; 10 bases agree with TRBD1. The CDR3 length is 15 residues. Germline CDR1 is SEHNR and CDR2 is FQNEAQ (reference sequence). With 4 bases clipped from V and 2 bases from J, the junction kept 2 bases outside the gene matches. The CDR3 DNA reads TGTGCCAGCAGCTCGGGGACAGGGGCCTACAATGAGCAGTTCTTC. Its translation is CASSSGTGAYNEQFF.

The chain combines TRBV10-3 with TRBJ1-6; tentatively, D is TRBD1 (6 bases). This CDR3 contains 14 residues. Germline loops: CDR1 ENHRY, CDR2 SYGVKD. V was trimmed by 0 bases and J by 9 bases, leaving 9 bases between them. In nucleotides, the CDR3 is TGTGCCATCAGTGAGTCCCAGGGGCGTTCACCCCTCCACTTT. Its translation is CAISESQGRSPLHF.

This clonotype was detected only a few times. This chain connects TRBV7-3 to TRBJ2-3; no firm D call. V was pared by 5 bases and J by 5 bases, with 11 bases between. The V gene's germline CDR1 is SGHTA and CDR2 FQGTGA. CDR3 size: 13 residues. The CDR3 sequence is CASSLHQEDTQYF. The CDR3 DNA reads as TGTGCCAGCAGCCTCCACCAAGAAGATACGCAGTATTTT.

The gene calls are TRBV5-1 and TRBJ1-6; TRBD1 is a possible D gene (6 bases). The CDR3 has 16 amino acids. Germline V CDR1 and CDR2: SGHRS, YFSETQ. Trimming left V 4 bases short and J 9 bases short, with 20 bases between. The CDR3 protein is CASSPGGRAAGSPLHF. The CDR3 DNA is TGCGCCAGCAGCCCGGGGGGCAGGGCCGCAGGTTCACCCCTCCACTTT. Supplemented by reference TRBV5-1 and TRBJ1-6, the full variable domain reads KAGVTQTPRYLIKTRGQQVTLSCSPISGHRSVSWYQQTPGQGLQFLFEYFSETQRNKGNFPGRFSGRQFSNSRSEMNVSTLELGDSALYLCASSPGGRAAGSPLHFGNGTRLTVT.

The CDR3 sequence is CSARERTARTGELFF. CDR3 nucleotide sequence: TGCAGTGCTAGAGAACGGACAGCCCGGACCGGGGAGCTGTTTTTT. J is TRBJ2-2 and V is TRBV20-1; D is possibly TRBD1 (6 bases). Per germline, CDR1 DFQATT and CDR2 SNEGSKA (reference sequence). V was cut by 0 bases and J by 5 bases, with 13 bases left in between. The CDR3 totals 15 residues.

The rearrangement joins TRBV6-1 to TRBJ1-5; D uncertain. Germline CDR1 and CDR2: MNHNS and SASEGT. The CDR3 totals 13 residues. Trimming shortened V by 5 bases and J by 1 base, and 6 bases separated the two germline ends. CDR3 protein: CASSPRSNQPQHF. DNA for the CDR3: TGTGCCAGCAGTCCCCGGAGCAATCAGCCCCAGCATTTT.

The chain couples TRBV20-1 to TRBJ1-6; a weak D match, TRBD1 (6 bases). Per the germline V gene, CDR1 is DFQATT and CDR2 is SNEGSKA (reference sequence). The CDR3 covers 16 residues. V gave up 0 bases and J gave up 6 bases, with 15 bases separating them. The CDR3 spells CSARERRDKFNSPLHF. DNA of the CDR3: TGCAGTGCTAGAGAGCGCCGGGACAAGTTTAATTCACCCCTCCACTTT.

This chain uses TRBV20-1 with TRBJ2-1; 10 nucleotides match TRBD2. V gave up 6 bases and J gave up 8 bases; unmatched junction bases: 4. Germline lookup yields CDR1 DFQATT and CDR2 SNEGSKA (reference sequence). This CDR3 has 12 amino acids. The CDR3: CSATGTSDEQFF. Written as DNA, the CDR3 is TGCAGTGCAACCGGGACTAGCGATGAGCAGTTCTTC.